This T cell receptor (beta chain) was profiled in a study of T cell changes during pregnancy in multiple sclerosis. From germline, CDR1 is MNHNS and CDR2 SASEGT. The CDR3 has 13 residues. V was pared by 10 bases and J by 1 base, with 11 bases between. Profiled with immunoSEQ multiplex PCR; TCRdb holds only in-frame clones, not every one. The table shows roughly 89,000 clones, with about 93% occurring only once. Here the sequenced sample was peripheral blood, taken in the first trimester of pregnancy. The chain uses TRBV6-1 and TRBJ2-4; tentatively, D is TRBD2 (6 bases). This TCR was sampled from a female donor with multiple sclerosis, enrolled in a pregnancy study. CDR3 region: CATTREAKNIQYF. CDR3 DNA: TGTGCCACCACCCGGGAGGCCAAAAACATTCAGTACTTC.